What follows describes a single TCR beta chain. Its antigen is as yet unknown. This sample was taken from a study of shared clonotypes between healthy human individuals. The wider study: A couple of women and a few men aged 18 to 49 made up the donors. Study conclusions and caveats: The researchers took only blood, and tissue repertoires probably look different. Sequencing depth was expected to influence donor clonotype sharing.

The length of the CDR3 is 14 residues. Germline V lookup: CDR1 MDHEN, CDR2 SYDVKM. Between the trimmed V and J ends, which lost 3 bases and 1 base, there was a span of 10 bases. The study separated CD4+ cells into CD45RA+ naive and CD45RA-negative memory subsets. Measured with immunoSEQ multiplex PCR; TCRdb has only the in-frame clones, and not every one. The sample lists some 630,000 clones; more than 70% were seen once. The chain combines TRBV28 with TRBJ2-7; D remains unclear. The origin of this receptor is a woman in her twenties or thirties in good health. The sequencing input was memory CD4+ T cells sorted from blood. Subset given: CD45RA-negative fraction. The CDR3 bases are TGTGCCAGCAGTTTGGGTTTTGGGTCCTACGAGCAGTACTTC. It specifies CASSLGFGSYEQYF.